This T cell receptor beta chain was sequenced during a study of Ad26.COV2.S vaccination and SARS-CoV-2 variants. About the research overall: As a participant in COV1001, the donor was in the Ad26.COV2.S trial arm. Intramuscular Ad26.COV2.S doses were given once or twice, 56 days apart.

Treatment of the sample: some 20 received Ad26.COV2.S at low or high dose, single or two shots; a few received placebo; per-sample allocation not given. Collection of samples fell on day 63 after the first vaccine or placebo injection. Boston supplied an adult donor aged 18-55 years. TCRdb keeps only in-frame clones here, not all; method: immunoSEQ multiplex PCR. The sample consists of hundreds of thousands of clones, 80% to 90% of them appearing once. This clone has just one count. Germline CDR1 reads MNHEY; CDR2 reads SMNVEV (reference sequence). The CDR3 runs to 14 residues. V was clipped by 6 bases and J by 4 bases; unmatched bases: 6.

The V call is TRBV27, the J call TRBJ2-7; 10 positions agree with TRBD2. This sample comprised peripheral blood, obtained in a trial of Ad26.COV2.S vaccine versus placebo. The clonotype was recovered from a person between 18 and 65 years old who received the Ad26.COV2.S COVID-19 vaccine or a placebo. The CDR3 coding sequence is TGTGCCAGCAGAGTTTTAGCGGGGGGATACGAGCAGTACTTC. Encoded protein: CASRVLAGGYEQYF.